The subject of this entry is one T cell receptor (beta chain). Its cognate antigen has yet to be identified. No clone much larger than this one lies a single base away; base qualities are absent. The sample originates from a study of OX40 agonist ivuxolimab in advanced cancers. Background for the entire study: Ivuxolimab was a fully human IgG2 agonistic monoclonal antibody targeting the costimulatory receptor OX40 (CD134). The paper reports the monotherapy dose-escalation portion (N ≈ 50 patients) of the phase I ivuxolimab trial. Of the approximately 54 patients in dose escalation, some 20 had hepatocellular carcinoma, about 15 had melanoma, 9 had renal cell carcinoma and 9 had head and neck cancer. Patients were allowed to have had prior anti-PD-1, anti-PD-L1 or anti-CTLA-4 therapy, and around 41% of the dose-escalation patients had previously received checkpoint inhibitors. Partial responses were achieved by three dose-escalation patients, of whom one had hepatocellular carcinoma and two had cutaneous melanoma. A male proportion of 82.7% and a mean age of approximately 62 years, ranging from about 23 to 79, were recorded for the dose-escalation cohort. Intravenous ivuxolimab was administered to patients every 2 weeks at six dose levels: 0.01, 0.1, 0.3, 1.5, 3 and 10 mg/kg. The purpose of peripheral TCRbeta sequencing was to test whether ivuxolimab changed TCR sequence diversity and led to clonal T-cell expansion.

The trial excluded patients who had a history of autoimmune disease or who were on systemic immunosuppression. Peripheral blood for TCR sequencing was drawn from every dose cohort at baseline, at cycle 4 day 1 and at cycle 7 day 1. The samples were drawn from a first-in-human, open-label, multicenter phase I dose-escalation trial of ivuxolimab. The trial enrolled adults with locally advanced or metastatic head and neck squamous cell, hepatocellular, melanoma or renal cell carcinoma. Before TCR sequencing, CD4+ T cells and CD8+ T cells from peripheral blood were sorted into separate populations. Genomic DNA was extracted from sorted cells for sequencing of the TCRbeta CDR3 region. The immunoSEQ Assay was used for sequencing of TCRbeta CDR3 regions. Not all clones reach the TCRdb copy of this immuneACCESS table, which keeps in-frame sequences only. Checked studies attribute under half of the gap to unresolved V genes and leave the rest unexplained. The sample profile shows around 37,000 clones; more than 75% of them were found once. The ten most abundant clones make up around 13% of the sample.

What the work shows at the level of the full study, not this receptor alone: In partial responders in the 0.1-3.0 mg/kg groups, normalized peripheral clonal expansion was found to be among the lowest, especially among CD8+ T cells. The antigen specificity of the peripheral T cells that underwent clonal expansion was not determined. Low levels of normalized T-cell clonal expansion were also seen in some patients who did not respond. Clonal expansion of both CD4+ and CD8+ blood T cells was observed from baseline to week 6 at doses 0.1 to 3.0 mg/kg. After ivuxolimab, more expanded clones were found on average in CD8+ T cells than in CD4+ T cells.

From its cysteine to its phenylalanine, the CDR3 spans 15 amino acids. Solely the CDR3 DNA is kept, with 45 bases framed from the first base. The germline V gene (reference sequence) sets CDR1 to SEHNR and CDR2 to FQNEAQ. Between the V and J ends, shortened by 3 bases and 0 bases respectively, the junction contains 9 bases. The sequences come from CD4+ or CD8+ T cells sorted from blood, collected in a trial of the OX40 agonist ivuxolimab. The origin of this receptor is an adult with an advanced solid tumor such as melanoma, head and neck, liver or kidney cancer. The chain links TRBV7-9 with TRBJ2-1, with the D gene tentatively TRBD1 or TRBD2, based on 5 matching bases in each. Read as DNA, the sequence is TGTGCCAGCAGCTTTTTTGGGGGCTCCTACAATGAGCAGTTCTTC. Its translation reads: CASSFFGGSYNEQFF.